This TCR beta chain was documented in a study of response to subunit inactivated influenza vaccine. Findings and limits, study-wide: Authors proposed each seasonal influenza vaccination draws in few new T cells.

TCRdb re-analysed the RT-PCR reads in MiXCR, keeping a single row per CDR3 protein. The data show some 640,000 distinct CDR3 sequences, with around 13% seen just once and roughly 6.4% held by the top ten. This clonotype was observed a few times. What it binds is not known. CDR3 length: 16 amino acids. Germline loops: CDR1 MDHEN, CDR2 SYDVKM. With 5 bases removed from V and 0 bases from J, the gap between germline ends came to 17 bases. This receptor was taken from a man aged 50-60 years who received an inactivated influenza vaccine. The rearrangement uses TRBV28 and TRBJ2-7; D may be TRBD2 (5 bases). The sample was PBMCs from blood, taken 14 to 15 days before vaccination. The CDR3: CASSTPSGFSSYEQYF. CDR3 nucleotides: TGTGCCAGCAGTACCCCCAGCGGTTTTAGCTCCTACGAGCAGTACTTC.